This entry features one TCR beta chain sequence. The sample belongs to a study of Ad26.COV2.S vaccination and SARS-CoV-2 variants. About the study: Into the muscle, Ad26.COV2.S was dosed once or twice, 56 days apart.

Clones were sequenced by immunoSEQ multiplex PCR, and TCRdb holds only the in-frame ones, with some missing. The repertoire holds 400,000 to 450,000 clones, with around 92% as singletons. Indicated treatment: roughly 18 received Ad26.COV2.S at low or high dose, single or two shots; several received placebo; per-sample allocation not given. After the first vaccine or placebo injection, samples were drawn on day 63. The length of the CDR3 is 13 residues. With V trimmed by 7 bases and J by 5 bases, 6 bases remained unmatched. CDR1 SQVTM and CDR2 ANQGSEA come from the germline V gene. The clonotype was recovered from a person between 18 and 65 years old who received the Ad26.COV2.S COVID-19 vaccine or a placebo. The genes are TRBV29-1 and TRBJ2-1, with 9 bases identical to TRBD1. The specimen was peripheral blood, collected in a trial of Ad26.COV2.S vaccine versus placebo. The chain's CDR3 is CSASGTGNNEQFF. The CDR3 coding sequence is TGCAGCGCGAGTGGGACAGGGAACAATGAGCAGTTCTTC.